This T cell receptor beta chain stems from a study of identical twins. Overall study results and limits: Twin-shared out-of-frame alpha sequences were enriched for low generation probability. Invariant cells of the MAIT and iNKT types might have partly distorted the zero-insertion analyses.

This clonotype has only a few counts. Its antigen remains unidentified. Unique molecular identifiers were in the cDNA, with template-switch universal primer binding. TCRdb re-derived calls from the 5' RACE reads in MiXCR, one entry per CDR3 protein. The data show hundreds of thousands of distinct CDR3 sequences, with more than 6.5% seen just once and less than 2% held by the top ten. The CDR3 loop spans 13 amino acids. Germline CDR1 and CDR2: DFQATT and SNEGSKA (reference sequence). Between the trimmed V and J ends, which lost 6 bases and 1 base, there was a span of 13 bases. The sample was also reused in another study, on yellow fever vaccine responses in identical twins.

Sample: memory (CD45RO+) T cells sorted from blood. This clonotype was obtained from a woman aged 18-30 years in good health. The genes are TRBV20-1 and TRBJ2-7; the D is unclear. The DNA for the CDR3 is TGCAGTGCCCCCCGGGCTGGATCCTACGAGCAGTACTTC. This translates into CSAPRAGSYEQYF.